The 11 T cell receptor beta chains given below trace back to one sample, sequenced in a study of a mutant IDH1 vaccine in newly diagnosed glioma. Libraries were prepared by immunoSEQ multiplex PCR; TCRdb keeps only in-frame clonotypes and omits some of them. The sample holds fewer than 70,000 clones, roughly 80% seen once. The time point denotes: week 47, end of study. What each vaccine dose contained was 300 ug of mutant IDH1 20-mer peptide, accompanied by topical imiquimod. The antigens of these receptors remain unknown. The starting material was PBMCs, obtained from a glioma patient whose treatment included an IDH1 peptide vaccine. These receptors were collected from a young man with glioma.

The gene calls are TRBV7-8 and TRBJ1-5; D gene unclear. The length of the CDR3 is 12 residues. CDR1 and CDR2 (germline): SGHVS, FQNEAQ. V dropped 1 base and J dropped 7 bases, with 5 bases sitting between them. The CDR3 DNA reads TGTGCCAGCAGCTTAGAAGGCCAGCCCCAGCATTTT. This codes for CASSLEGQPQHF.

The V gene is TRBV11-2, the J gene TRBJ2-5; 11 nucleotides line up with TRBD2. The CDR3 consists of 15 residues. Germline loops: CDR1 SGHAT, CDR2 FQNNGV. V was pared by 6 bases and J by 13 bases, with 16 bases of the junction left unmatched. The CDR3 bases are TGTGCCAGCAGTCCATTTGGGGCTAGCGGGGGGTCACTGTACTTC. The encoded protein is CASSPFGASGGSLYF.

The rearrangement uses TRBV5-1 and TRBJ2-2; possibly TRBD1 or TRBD2 for D (5 bases each). Trimming left V 0 bases short and J 4 bases short, with 13 bases between. CDR1 and CDR2 (germline): SGHRS, YFSETQ. This CDR3 has 16 residues. In DNA form, the CDR3 reads TGCGCCAGCAGCTTGGCGACAGCGGTCATCACCGGGGAGCTGTTTTTT. The encoded protein is CASSLATAVITGELFF. The full variable domain, in which reference TRBV5-1 and TRBJ2-2 provide the parts outside the CDR3, is KAGVTQTPRYLIKTRGQQVTLSCSPISGHRSVSWYQQTPGQGLQFLFEYFSETQRNKGNFPGRFSGRQFSNSRSEMNVSTLELGDSALYLCASSLATAVITGELFFGEGSRLTVL.

The chain recombines TRBV6-5 with TRBJ2-2, with TRBD2 identical over 10 bases. The CDR3 consists of 15 residues. J lost 4 bases, V lost 5 bases, and 4 bases had no gene match. In germline, CDR1 is MNHEY, CDR2 SVGAGI. The CDR3 region is CASSPSGGVTGELFF. The CDR3 coding sequence is TGTGCCAGCAGTCCCAGCGGGGGGGTCACCGGGGAGCTGTTTTTT.

The rearrangement uses TRBV5-6 and TRBJ2-3; 16 positions match TRBD2. Germline V lookup: CDR1 SGHDT, CDR2 YYEEEE. This CDR3 comprises 17 residues. Germline trimming cut 4 bases from V and 2 bases from J; bases unmatched to any gene: 4. The chain's CDR3 is CASSPGLAGGDTDTQYF. CDR3 DNA: TGTGCCAGCAGCCCGGGACTAGCGGGGGGGGACACAGATACGCAGTATTTT.

The chain has TRBV19 and TRBJ2-7; the D is unclear. Trimming left V 4 bases short and J 3 bases short, with 13 bases between. This CDR3 region has 14 residues. The germline V gene encodes CDR1 LNHDA and CDR2 SQIVND (reference sequence). The chain's CDR3 is CASSSEVTVYEQYF. The DNA for the CDR3 is TGTGCCAGTAGTAGCGAGGTAACGGTCTACGAGCAGTACTTC.

The chain carries TRBV2 and TRBJ1-4; 7 positions match TRBD1. The trim removed 1 base at V and 4 bases at J, leaving 6 bases unmatched. Germline values: CDR1 SNHLY, CDR2 FYNNEI. This CDR3 is built from 16 residues. This CDR3 is CASSEGTGRGNEKLFF. In DNA form, the CDR3 reads TGTGCCAGCAGTGAAGGGACAGGCCGAGGTAATGAAAAACTGTTTTTT.

V is TRBV2 and J is TRBJ1-2; 10 bases align to TRBD1. With 5 bases clipped from V and 4 bases from J, the junction kept 22 bases outside the gene matches. Germline values: CDR1 SNHLY, CDR2 FYNNEI. The CDR3 is made up of 20 amino acids. Written as DNA, the CDR3 is TGTGCCAGCAGTAACCGGGACATACGTGTGGGGACAGGGGTAACCTATGGCTACACCTTC. Amino acids: CASSNRDIRVGTGVTYGYTF. Looking up the rest from reference TRBV2 and TRBJ1-2 gives the full variable domain: EPEVTQTPSHQVTQMGQEVILRCVPISNHLYFYWYRQILGQKVEFLVSFYNNEISEKSEIFDDQFSVERPDGSNFTLKIRSTKLEDSAMYFCASSNRDIRVGTGVTYGYTFGSGTRLTVV.

This chain links TRBV18 with TRBJ1-4; 8 bases agree with TRBD1. Germline V gene data show CDR1 as KGHSH and CDR2 as LQKENI. J gave up 6 bases and V 5 bases, and 8 bases lay outside the gene matches. The CDR3 sequence is 15 residues long. CDR3 sequence: CASSFLRDRHEKLFF. In DNA form, the CDR3 reads TGTGCCAGCTCATTTCTCCGGGACAGGCATGAAAAACTGTTTTTT.

The chain links TRBV5-4 to TRBJ1-1; D call uncertain. This CDR3 region has 15 residues. The germline V gene has CDR1 SGHNT and CDR2 YYREEE (reference sequence). With 1 base removed from V and 1 base from J, the gap between germline ends came to 11 bases. The CDR3 region has the DNA TGTGCCAGCAGCTTGTCGGGGTCTGGGAACACTGAAGCTTTCTTT. Protein: CASSLSGSGNTEAFF.

The chain has TRBV10-3 and TRBJ1-2; 8 bases match TRBD1. Germline V gene sequence: CDR1 ENHRY, CDR2 SYGVKD. CDR3 size: 15 residues. V lost 2 bases and J lost 3; bases outside the gene matches: 5. The CDR3 region has the DNA TGTGCCATCAGTGAGAGGGACAGGAGATACTATGGCTACACCTTC. It yields the protein CAISERDRRYYGYTF.